Listed here are 25 T cell receptor beta chains from one sample, sequenced in a study of identical twins. TCRdb processed the 5' RACE reads anew with MiXCR; each CDR3 protein has one entry. Of roughly 260,000 distinct CDR3 sequences detected, 7.5% appear once; the ten largest clones hold more than 5%. In addition, the sample was reused for a study of yellow fever vaccine responses in identical twins.

The sequenced material came from CD8+ T cells sorted from blood. These receptors were taken from a woman under 30 in good health.

CDR3 bases: TGTGCCATAGCTCCCTCGGGCATGTCTAGCACAGATACGCAGTATTTT. It specifies CAIAPSGMSSTDTQYF. The chain is built from TRBV19 and TRBJ2-3; D uncertain. CDR3 length: 16 residues. The germline V and J ends were trimmed by 10 bases and 0 bases, with 20 bases remaining between them. Germline V gene data show CDR1 as LNHDA and CDR2 as SQIVND (reference sequence).

CDR3 in DNA: TGTGCCAGCAGTCGCCGGGACAGTTTTAATGAAAAACTGTTTTTT. It is translated as CASSRRDSFNEKLFF. The rearrangement uses TRBV12-3 or TRBV12-4 and TRBJ1-4; TRBD1 aligns across 7 bases. Trimming removed 5 bases from V and 4 bases from J; junction bases left unmatched: 7. The CDR3 loop spans 15 amino acids.

This chain uses TRBV27 with TRBJ2-7, with D possibly matching TRBD1 (8 bases). The CDR3 length is 15 residues. Trimming cost V 0 bases and J 3 bases, with 12 bases left between them. Germline-derived CDR1 and CDR2 are MNHEY and SMNVEV (reference sequence). CDR3 nucleotide sequence: TGTGCCAGCAGTTTATCTACAGGGGGGGGCTACGAGCAGTACTTC. Translated: CASSLSTGGGYEQYF.

This clonotype was detected a few times. The J gene is TRBJ2-2, the V gene TRBV6-5; 7 positions match TRBD2. Germline V gene lookup returns CDR1 MNHEY and CDR2 SVGAGI. The J segment lost 6 bases and the V segment lost 3 bases, leaving 10 bases of the junction unmatched. CDR3 length: 16 residues. The CDR3 nucleotides are TGTGCCAGCAGTTATTCTTGGGGAGGGCCCTCCGGGGAGCTGTTTTTT. It encodes CASSYSWGGPSGELFF.

In this sample, this clonotype turned up many times. The genes are TRBV29-1 and TRBJ1-2; the D is unclear. With 3 bases removed from V and 8 bases from J, the gap between germline ends came to 13 bases. The CDR3 has 12 amino acids. Germline values: CDR1 SQVTM, CDR2 ANQGSEA. CDR3 coding DNA: TGCAGCGTTGATTTAGGGTTCCTGGGCTACACCTTC. It encodes CSVDLGFLGYTF.

Many counts were recorded for this clonotype. The chain couples TRBV5-5 to TRBJ1-5; D might be TRBD1 (6 bases). The CDR3 sequence is 15 residues long. The germline gives CDR1 SGHKS, CDR2 YYEKEE (reference sequence). Trimming took 1 base from V and 4 from J, leaving 12 bases between them. The CDR3 DNA reads TGTGCCAGCAGCTTGAGGGGGGGCCTAAATCAGCCCCAGCATTTT. This sequence encodes CASSLRGGLNQPQHF.

The gene calls are TRBV19 and TRBJ1-2; TRBD1 matches 9 bases. CDR1 is LNHDA and CDR2 is SQIVND in the germline V gene (reference sequence). V shed 7 bases, J shed 3 bases, and the junction held 9 bases outside the gene matches. The CDR3 has 15 residues. CDR3 sequence (DNA): TGTGCCAGTACCCTGCCGGGACAGGGCTACTATGGCTACACCTTC. It encodes CASTLPGQGYYGYTF. The entire variable domain, with the rest obtained from reference TRBV19 and TRBJ1-2, is as follows: DGGITQSPKYLFRKEGQNVTLSCEQNLNHDAMYWYRQDPGQGLRLIYYSQIVNDFQKGDIAEGYSVSREKKESFPLTVTSAQKNPTAFYLCASTLPGQGYYGYTFGSGTRLTVV.

This clonotype was recorded at least ten times. J is TRBJ2-1 and V is TRBV3-1, with TRBD2 identical over 9 bases. The CDR3 has 15 amino acids. Per the germline V gene, CDR1 is LGHDT and CDR2 is YNNKEL (reference sequence). J was trimmed by 4 bases and V by 4 bases; bases with no gene match: 5. The CDR3 loop reads CASSPGLARYNEQFF. Here the CDR3 DNA reads TGTGCCAGCAGCCCCGGACTAGCGAGATACAATGAGCAGTTCTTC.

The rearrangement links TRBV27 to TRBJ2-1; perhaps TRBD1 as D (5 bases). This CDR3 has 14 amino acids. Germline values: CDR1 MNHEY, CDR2 SMNVEV (reference sequence). The V end lost 5 bases, the J end lost 12 bases, and 20 bases lay between the germline ends. In DNA, the CDR3 is TGTGCCAGCAGTACCTGGGGCCTAGGGGCGGCGCAGTTCTTC. This encodes CASSTWGLGAAQFF.

As concerns this clonotype: This clone may be a read error of a much larger clone one base away. The chain carries TRBV4-1 and TRBJ2-7; 7 positions match TRBD1. With V trimmed by 6 bases and J by 4 bases, 9 bases remained unmatched. Looked up from germline, CDR1 is MGHRA and CDR2 is YSYEKL. This CDR3 has 14 residues. DNA for the CDR3: TGCGCCAGCAGTCTCCGACAGGGTTCTTACGAGCAGTACTTC. Translating gives CASSLRQGSYEQYF.

This clonotype showed up just a few times. This sequence joins TRBV3-1 and TRBJ2-1, with 9 bases that match TRBD2. Germline-derived CDR1 and CDR2 are LGHDT and YNNKEL (reference sequence). The CDR3 is made up of 16 amino acids. After removal of 1 base from V and 7 bases from J, the junction contained 8 bases not matched to a gene. The CDR3 loop is CASSQAYAGGLNEQFF. The CDR3 bases are TGTGCCAGCAGCCAAGCTTATGCGGGGGGGCTGAATGAGCAGTTCTTC.

Remarks on this clonotype: Compared with germline, one end of the junction differs, possibly owing to a read error. The J gene is TRBJ2-1, the V gene TRBV27, with 14 bases that match TRBD2. Per the germline V gene, CDR1 is MNHEY and CDR2 is SMNVEV (reference sequence). There are 18 residues in the CDR3. CDR3 region: CASSHALRLAGGYSEQFF. The CDR3 DNA is TGTGCCAGCAGTCACGCGCTGCGACTAGCGGGAGGGTACAGTGAGCAGTTCTTC.

CDR3 in DNA: TGTGCCACCAGCGGACGGGGGGGCTCCTACAATGAGCAGTTCTTC. Protein: CATSGRGGSYNEQFF. The chain combines TRBV15 with TRBJ2-1; TRBD2 agrees at 8 bases. The CDR3 has 15 residues. With 5 bases clipped from V and 0 bases from J, the junction kept 3 bases outside the gene matches. CDR1 is LNHNV, CDR2 YYDKDF, per germline (reference sequence).

This clonotype was seen only a few times. The chain recombines TRBV2 with TRBJ2-1; no definite D call. Germline values: CDR1 SNHLY, CDR2 FYNNEI. Deletions cut 5 bases from V and 10 bases from J, with 15 bases between. There are 13 residues in the CDR3. The CDR3 DNA is TGTGCCAGCAGTTACAGCGACTGGAGAGAGCAGTTCTTC. Amino acids: CASSYSDWREQFF.

This clonotype was picked up many times. The gene calls are TRBV10-3 and TRBJ2-1; D perhaps matches TRBD2 (7 bases). Trimming took off 10 bases at V and 7 bases at J, with 20 bases between the two ends. CDR1 is ENHRY, CDR2 SYGVKD, per germline. The CDR3 runs to 14 residues. The CDR3 loop reads CATEGGVHANEQFF. CDR3 coding DNA: TGTGCCACTGAGGGGGGGGTACATGCGAATGAGCAGTTCTTC.

In this sample, this clonotype turned up a few times. The genes are TRBV7-7 and TRBJ2-5, with D perhaps matching TRBD2 (6 bases). V lost 0 bases, J lost 5 bases, and 13 bases lay in between. The CDR3 totals 15 residues. Germline assignment: CDR1 SSHAT and CDR2 FNYEAQ (reference sequence). Here the CDR3 reads CASSLAEGAGETQYF. DNA of the CDR3: TGTGCCAGCAGCTTAGCGGAGGGAGCCGGTGAGACCCAGTACTTC.

The chain links TRBV20-1 to TRBJ2-7; 8 positions agree with TRBD1. The length of the CDR3 is 13 residues. Per the germline V gene, CDR1 is DFQATT and CDR2 is SNEGSKA (reference sequence). V shed 4 bases, J shed 4 bases, and the junction held 6 bases outside the gene matches. CDR3 DNA sequence: TGCAGTGCTATGACAGGGGACATATACGAGCAGTACGTC. It encodes CSAMTGDIYEQYV.

The chain couples TRBV5-6 to TRBJ2-2; D is undetermined. This CDR3 spans 13 amino acids. The ends were cut back, 2 bases at V and 6 bases at J, with 8 bases in the middle. Looked up from germline, CDR1 is SGHDT and CDR2 is YYEEEE. For the CDR3, the DNA is TGTGCCAGCAGCTTTTACCACCCCGGGGAGCTGTTTTTT. Translated: CASSFYHPGELFF. Full variable domain (rest looked up from reference TRBV5-6 and TRBJ2-2): DAGVTQSPTHLIKTRGQQVTLRCSPKSGHDTVSWYQQALGQGPQFIFQYYEEEERQRGNFPDRFSGHQFPNYSSELNVNALLLGDSALYLCASSFYHPGELFFGEGSRLTVL.

The V call is TRBV28, the J call TRBJ1-1; D may be TRBD1 (6 bases). Germline V gene data show CDR1 as MDHEN and CDR2 as SYDVKM. Trimming took 6 bases from V and 1 from J, leaving 33 bases between them. This CDR3 has 21 residues. The CDR3 DNA is TGTGCCAGCAGGGACAGCAGTGGCCGGGTTCTTCTCGAGGCAGCGAACACTGAAGCTTTCTTT. This gives the protein CASRDSSGRVLLEAANTEAFF. Based on the CDR3 plus reference TRBV28 and TRBJ1-1, the full variable domain is DVKVTQSSRYLVKRTGEKVFLECVQDMDHENMFWYRQDPGLGLRLIYFSYDVKMKEKGDIPEGYSVSREKKERFSLILESASTNQTSMYLCASRDSSGRVLLEAANTEAFFGQGTRLTVV.

The chain couples TRBV13 to TRBJ2-2, with 10 bases fitting TRBD1. The germline gives CDR1 PRHDT, CDR2 FYEKMQ (reference sequence). V was pared by 5 bases and J by 1 base, with 25 bases of the junction left unmatched. This CDR3 comprises 23 residues. CDR3 in DNA: TGTGCCAGCAGCCCCTACGGGGGAGGGGTGGTCTATGGGACAGGGGTGAACACCGGGGAGCTGTTTTTT. It encodes CASSPYGGGVVYGTGVNTGELFF.

The gene calls are TRBV5-6 and TRBJ2-1; D is unresolved. The V end lost 1 base, the J end lost 0 bases, and 11 bases lay between the germline ends. Germline CDR1 reads SGHDT; CDR2 reads YYEEEE. CDR3 length: 16 residues. The CDR3 bases are TGTGCCAGCAGCTTGTTTCCATCCAGCTCCTACAATGAGCAGTTCTTC. Its protein is CASSLFPSSSYNEQFF.

In its sample, this clonotype was seen once. J is TRBJ2-3 and V is TRBV20-1, with 9 bases that match TRBD1. V shed 0 bases and J 2 bases; nucleotides not matched to a gene: 9. Germline V gives CDR1 DFQATT, CDR2 SNEGSKA (reference sequence). The CDR3 is 17 residues long. The CDR3 DNA sequence: TGCAGTGCTAGAGATCTTGACGGGACAGGGCCCACAGATACGCAGTATTTT. As protein: CSARDLDGTGPTDTQYF.

This clonotype showed up many times. The chain carries TRBV20-1 and TRBJ2-1; 14 nucleotides line up with TRBD2. CDR3 length: 15 amino acids. Trimming took 5 bases from V and 4 from J; bases not matched to a gene: 4. The V gene's germline CDR1 is DFQATT and CDR2 SNEGSKA (reference sequence). CDR3 residues: CSAGGLAGVYNEQFF. Written as DNA, the CDR3 is TGCAGTGCTGGGGGACTAGCGGGAGTATACAATGAGCAGTTCTTC.

This clonotype has a handful of counts. The genes are TRBV5-6 and TRBJ2-3; 9 bases fit TRBD2. V lost 4 bases, J lost 4 bases, and 7 bases stayed unmatched. The CDR3 spans 15 residues. CDR1 is SGHDT, CDR2 YYEEEE, per germline. Here the CDR3 DNA reads TGTGCCAGCAGCCTGTCAGGCGGGGGGGCAGATACGCAGTATTTT. This encodes CASSLSGGGADTQYF.

This clonotype was detected many times. This rearrangement joins TRBV5-1 to TRBJ2-3, with D possibly TRBD2 on 7 matching bases. Germline-derived CDR1 and CDR2 are SGHRS and YFSETQ. Trimming stripped 0 bases from V and 1 base from J, with 12 bases between. The CDR3 is 16 residues long. The CDR3 loop reads CASSLDFGGRTDTQYF. CDR3 DNA sequence: TGCGCCAGCAGCTTGGACTTCGGGGGGCGCACAGATACGCAGTATTTT.